Here is one TCR beta chain with its context. Its matching antigen is unknown. Germline V gene lookup returns CDR1 SGDLS and CDR2 YYNGEE. This CDR3 has 15 amino acids. V was clipped by 1 base and J by 5 bases; unmatched bases: 3. Some clones are missing from TCRdb's copy, which holds only in-frame ones; the method was immunoSEQ multiplex PCR. The sample lists approximately 65,000 clones; approximately 87% were seen once. This entry comes from a study of lymphopenia after photon versus proton radiotherapy. Study results and limitations: Only patients who died were analyzed for survival; proton advantage is unproven. A bigger post-nadir fall in TCR diversity correlated inversely with survival time in deceased patients. After lymphocyte nadir, photon-treated repertoires showed oligoclonal expansion, especially CD8+ Temra. Photon-treated patients lost naive T cells and TCR diversity; proton-treated stayed stable.

The sample here was peripheral blood, taken from a patient treated with proton-based radiotherapy. This receptor was obtained from a man at least 80 years old with esophageal cancer. This chain joins TRBV9 and TRBJ2-3, with TRBD2 matching over 11 bases. CDR3 nucleotides: TGTGCCAGCAGCGTACTAGCGGGGGGCCGAGATACGCAGTATTTT. Protein: CASSVLAGGRDTQYF.